This T cell receptor (beta chain) derives from a study of regulatory T cells in long-lasting Graves disease. Noted time point: newly diagnosed GD, antithyroid drugs for less than 3 months. RNA isolated from PBMCs was used to make the TCR library. CDR3 regions were amplified by Arm-PCR using iRepertoire HTBI primers to build TCR beta libraries. TCRdb fed the multiplex PCR reads into MiXCR, producing one record per CDR3 protein. The sample yields 620,000 or so distinct CDR3 sequences, 16% seen once. The CDR3 sequence is 17 residues long. V lost 0 bases and J lost 3; bases outside the gene matches: 7. Germline-derived CDR1 and CDR2 are DFQATT and SNEGSKA (reference sequence). This clonotype came up many times. This same sample was also taken into another study, of T cells in Graves' hyperthyroidism and ophthalmopathy.

This TCR came from a woman in her 30s with Graves disease. The chain combines TRBV20-1 with TRBJ2-1; 11 nucleotides align to TRBD2. Sample: peripheral blood mononuclear cells (PBMCs), taken at new diagnosis, from a patient treated with antithyroid drugs. CDR3 residues: CSARDHRLAGRYNEQFF. The CDR3 coding sequence is TGCAGTGCTAGAGACCACAGACTAGCGGGACGCTACAATGAGCAGTTCTTC.